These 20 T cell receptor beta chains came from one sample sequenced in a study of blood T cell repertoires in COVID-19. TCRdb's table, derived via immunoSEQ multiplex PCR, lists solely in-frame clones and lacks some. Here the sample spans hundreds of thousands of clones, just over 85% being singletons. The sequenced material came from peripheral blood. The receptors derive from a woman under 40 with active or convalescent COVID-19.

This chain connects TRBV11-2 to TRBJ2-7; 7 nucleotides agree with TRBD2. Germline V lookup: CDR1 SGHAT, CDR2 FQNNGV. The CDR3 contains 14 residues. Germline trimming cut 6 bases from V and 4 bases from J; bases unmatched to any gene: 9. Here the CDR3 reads CASRELATPYEQYF. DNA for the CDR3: TGTGCCAGCAGAGAACTAGCGACTCCATACGAGCAGTACTTC.

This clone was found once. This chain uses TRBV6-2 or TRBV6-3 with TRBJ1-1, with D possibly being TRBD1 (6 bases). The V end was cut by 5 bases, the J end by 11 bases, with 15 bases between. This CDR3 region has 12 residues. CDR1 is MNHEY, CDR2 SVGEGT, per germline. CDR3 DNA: TGTGCCAGCAGTGTACAGGGCTTCAAGGCTTTCTTT. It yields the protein CASSVQGFKAFF.

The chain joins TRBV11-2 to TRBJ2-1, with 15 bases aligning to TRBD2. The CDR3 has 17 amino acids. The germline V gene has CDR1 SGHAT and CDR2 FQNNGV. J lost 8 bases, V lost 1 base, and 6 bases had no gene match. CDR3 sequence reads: CASSLAGLAGGLHEQFF. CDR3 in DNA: TGTGCCAGCAGCTTAGCCGGACTAGCGGGAGGGCTCCATGAGCAGTTCTTC.

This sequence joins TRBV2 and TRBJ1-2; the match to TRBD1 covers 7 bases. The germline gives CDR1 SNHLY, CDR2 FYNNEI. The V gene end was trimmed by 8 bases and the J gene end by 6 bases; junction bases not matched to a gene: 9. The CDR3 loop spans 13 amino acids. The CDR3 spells CASSGGGLDGYTF. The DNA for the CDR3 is TGTGCCAGCTCGGGAGGGGGCTTGGATGGCTACACCTTC.

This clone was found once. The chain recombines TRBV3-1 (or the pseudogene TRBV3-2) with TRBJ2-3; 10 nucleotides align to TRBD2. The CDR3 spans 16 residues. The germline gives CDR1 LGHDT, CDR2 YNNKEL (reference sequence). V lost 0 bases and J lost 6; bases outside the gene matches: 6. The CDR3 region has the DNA TGTGCCAGCAGCCAAGATCCCCTAGCGGGAGACGATACGCAGTATTTT. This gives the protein CASSQDPLAGDDTQYF.

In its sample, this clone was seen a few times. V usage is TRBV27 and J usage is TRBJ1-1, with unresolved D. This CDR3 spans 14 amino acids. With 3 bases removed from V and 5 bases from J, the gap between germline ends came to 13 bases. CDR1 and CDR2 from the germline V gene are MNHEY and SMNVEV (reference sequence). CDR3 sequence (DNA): TGTGCCAGCAGTTTTCGCTTCGGGGATACTGAAGCTTTCTTT. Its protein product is CASSFRFGDTEAFF.

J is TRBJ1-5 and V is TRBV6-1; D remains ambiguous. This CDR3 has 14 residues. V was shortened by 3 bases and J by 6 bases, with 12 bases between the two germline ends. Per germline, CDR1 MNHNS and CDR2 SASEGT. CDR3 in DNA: TGTGCCAGCAGTGATCTAGGTTTGAGTCAGCCCCAGCATTTT. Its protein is CASSDLGLSQPQHF.

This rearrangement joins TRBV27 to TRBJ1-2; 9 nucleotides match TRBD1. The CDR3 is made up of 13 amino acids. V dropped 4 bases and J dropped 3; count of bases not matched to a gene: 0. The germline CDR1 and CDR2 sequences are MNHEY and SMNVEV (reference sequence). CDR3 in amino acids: CASSWTGDYGYTF. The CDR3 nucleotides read TGTGCCAGCAGTTGGACAGGGGACTATGGCTACACCTTC.

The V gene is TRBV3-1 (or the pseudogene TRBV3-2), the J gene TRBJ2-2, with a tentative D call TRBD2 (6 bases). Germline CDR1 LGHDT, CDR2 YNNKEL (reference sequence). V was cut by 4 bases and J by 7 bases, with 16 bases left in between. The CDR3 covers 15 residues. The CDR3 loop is CASSLTSGFGGELFF. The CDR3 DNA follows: TGTGCCAGCAGCCTCACAAGCGGGTTCGGCGGGGAGCTGTTTTTT.

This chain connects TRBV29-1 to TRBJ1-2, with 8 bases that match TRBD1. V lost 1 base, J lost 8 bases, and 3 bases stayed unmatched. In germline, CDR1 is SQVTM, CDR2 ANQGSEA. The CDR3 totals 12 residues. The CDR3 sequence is CSVEAGGRGYTF. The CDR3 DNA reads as TGCAGCGTTGAAGCAGGGGGCCGAGGCTACACCTTC.

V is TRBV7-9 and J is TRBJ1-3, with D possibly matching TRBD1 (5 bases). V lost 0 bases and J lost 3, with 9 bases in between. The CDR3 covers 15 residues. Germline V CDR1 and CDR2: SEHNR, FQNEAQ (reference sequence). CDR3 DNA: TGTGCCAGCAGCTTAGCCGCGGGACTTGGAAACACCATATATTTT. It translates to CASSLAAGLGNTIYF.

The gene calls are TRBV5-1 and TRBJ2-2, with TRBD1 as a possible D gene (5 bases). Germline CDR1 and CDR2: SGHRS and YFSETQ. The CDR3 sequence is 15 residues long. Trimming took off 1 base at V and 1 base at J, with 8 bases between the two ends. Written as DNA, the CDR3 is TGCGCCAGCAGCTTGAGGCAGGGGAACACCGGGGAGCTGTTTTTT. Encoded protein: CASSLRQGNTGELFF. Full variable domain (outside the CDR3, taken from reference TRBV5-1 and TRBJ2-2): KAGVTQTPRYLIKTRGQQVTLSCSPISGHRSVSWYQQTPGQGLQFLFEYFSETQRNKGNFPGRFSGRQFSNSRSEMNVSTLELGDSALYLCASSLRQGNTGELFFGEGSRLTVL.

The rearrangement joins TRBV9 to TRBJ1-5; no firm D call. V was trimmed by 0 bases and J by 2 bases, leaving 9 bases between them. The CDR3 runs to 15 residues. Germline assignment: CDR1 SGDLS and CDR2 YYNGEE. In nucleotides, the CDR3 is TGTGCCAGCAGCGTAGATCCCTCGGGCAATCAGCCCCAGCATTTT. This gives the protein CASSVDPSGNQPQHF. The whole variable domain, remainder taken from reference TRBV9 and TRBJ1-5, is DSGVTQTPKHLITATGQRVTLRCSPRSGDLSVYWYQQSLDQGLQFLIQYYNGEERAKGNILERFSAQQFPDLHSELNLSSLELGDSALYFCASSVDPSGNQPQHFGDGTRLSIL.

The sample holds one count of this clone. The CDR3: CASRGTGGSSPLHF. The CDR3 DNA is TGTGCCAGCAGGGGGACAGGGGGCAGTAGTCCCCTCCACTTT. The rearrangement links TRBV6-6 to TRBJ1-6, with TRBD1 matching 12 bases. The ends lost 6 bases at V and 13 bases at J; junction bases unmatched: 7. In germline, CDR1 is MNHNY, CDR2 SVGAGI (reference sequence). This CDR3 comprises 14 residues.

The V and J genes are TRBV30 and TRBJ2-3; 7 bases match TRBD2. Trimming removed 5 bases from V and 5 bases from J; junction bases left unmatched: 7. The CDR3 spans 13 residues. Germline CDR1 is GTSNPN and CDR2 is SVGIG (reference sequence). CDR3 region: CAWGGLVEDTQYF. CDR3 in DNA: TGTGCCTGGGGAGGACTAGTTGAAGATACGCAGTATTTT.

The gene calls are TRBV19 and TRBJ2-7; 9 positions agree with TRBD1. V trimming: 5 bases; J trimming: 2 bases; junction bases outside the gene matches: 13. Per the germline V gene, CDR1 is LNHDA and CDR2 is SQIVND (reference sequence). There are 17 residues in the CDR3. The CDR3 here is CASSDITGGGRTYEQYF. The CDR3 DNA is TGTGCCAGTAGTGACATCACAGGGGGCGGCCGCACCTACGAGCAGTACTTC.

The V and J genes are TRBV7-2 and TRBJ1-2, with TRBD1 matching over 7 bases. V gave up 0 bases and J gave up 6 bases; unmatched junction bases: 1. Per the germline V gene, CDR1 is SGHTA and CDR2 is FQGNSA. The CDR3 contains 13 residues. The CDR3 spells CASSLAGGDGYTF. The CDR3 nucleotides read TGTGCCAGCAGCTTAGCAGGGGGCGATGGCTACACCTTC.

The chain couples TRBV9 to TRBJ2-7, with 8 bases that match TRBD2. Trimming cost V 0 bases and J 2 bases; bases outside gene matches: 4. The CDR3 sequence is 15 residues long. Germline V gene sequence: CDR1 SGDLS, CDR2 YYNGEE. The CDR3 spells CASSVGGTSAYEQYF. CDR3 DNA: TGTGCCAGCAGCGTAGGGGGGACTAGTGCCTACGAGCAGTACTTC.

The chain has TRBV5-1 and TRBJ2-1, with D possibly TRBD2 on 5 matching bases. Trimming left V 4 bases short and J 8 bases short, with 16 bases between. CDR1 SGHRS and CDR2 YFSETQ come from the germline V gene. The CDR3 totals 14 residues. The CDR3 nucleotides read TGCGCCAGCAGCCCCGTGGGAGAGCTAGATGAGCAGTTCTTC. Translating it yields CASSPVGELDEQFF.

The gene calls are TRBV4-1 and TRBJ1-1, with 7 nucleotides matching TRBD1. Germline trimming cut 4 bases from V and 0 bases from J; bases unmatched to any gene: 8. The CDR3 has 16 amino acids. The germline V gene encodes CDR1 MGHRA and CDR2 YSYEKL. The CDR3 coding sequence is TGCGCCAGCAGCCCGACAGGGATGAACATGAACACTGAAGCTTTCTTT. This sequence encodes CASSPTGMNMNTEAFF.